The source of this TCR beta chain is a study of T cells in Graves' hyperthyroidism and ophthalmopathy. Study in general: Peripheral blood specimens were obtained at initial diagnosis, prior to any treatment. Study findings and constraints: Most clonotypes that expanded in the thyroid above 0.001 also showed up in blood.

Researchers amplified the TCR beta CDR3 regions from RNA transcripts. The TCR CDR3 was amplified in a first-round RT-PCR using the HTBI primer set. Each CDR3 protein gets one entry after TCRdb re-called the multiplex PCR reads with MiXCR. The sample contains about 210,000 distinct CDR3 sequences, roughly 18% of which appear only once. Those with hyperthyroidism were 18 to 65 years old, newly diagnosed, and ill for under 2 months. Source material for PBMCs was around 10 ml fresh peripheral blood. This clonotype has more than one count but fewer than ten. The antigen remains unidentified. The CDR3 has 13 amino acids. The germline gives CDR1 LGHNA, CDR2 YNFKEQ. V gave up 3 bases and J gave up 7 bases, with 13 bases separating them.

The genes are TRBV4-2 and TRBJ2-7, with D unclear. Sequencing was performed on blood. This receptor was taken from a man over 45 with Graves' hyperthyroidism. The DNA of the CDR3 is TGTGCCAGCAGCCAGTTTACTACGGATGAGCAGTACTTC. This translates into CASSQFTTDEQYF.